A selection of T cell receptor beta chains follows, all from one sample in a study of blood T cell repertoires in COVID-19. Produced via immunoSEQ multiplex PCR; TCRdb's table is partial and in-frame only. The sample includes under 250,000 clones, about four fifths of them seen just once. Sequencing used peripheral blood. The receptors were gathered from a woman in her 70s with acute or convalescent COVID-19. Each CDR3 is given with its conserved first and last residue. D genes are given only for firm matches. Clone sizes are given selectively: once, few, many, or a class where the clone is expanded.

V gene	J gene	D gene	clone size	CDR3 protein	CDR3 DNA
TRBV3-1/TRBV3-2	TRBJ2-1	TRBD1	NA	CASSQGTGGLGEQFF	TGTGCCAGCAGCCAAGGGACAGGGGGCCTTGGTGAGCAGTTCTTC
TRBV14	TRBJ1-1	NA	NA	CASSPLGMNTEAFF	TGTGCCAGCAGCCCCCTCGGTATGAACACTGAAGCTTTCTTT
TRBV5-4	TRBJ1-4	TRBD1	once	CASSPDREGGKLFF	TGTGCCAGCAGCCCGGACAGGGAAGGAGGAAAACTGTTTTTT
TRBV7-2	TRBJ1-2	NA	NA	CASSLEQGVGGYTF	TGTGCCAGCAGCTTAGAACAGGGTGTAGGTGGCTACACCTTC
TRBV4-3	TRBJ2-1	TRBD2	NA	CASSSTGTSGGKFF	TGCGCCAGCAGCTCCACCGGGACTAGCGGGGGGAAATTCTTC
TRBV5-1	TRBJ2-5	NA	NA	CASSIQETQYF	TGCGCCAGCAGCATACAAGAGACCCAGTACTTC
TRBV2	TRBJ1-5	NA	NA	CASRRDPITPQHF	TGTGCCAGCAGACGGGATCCCATTACGCCCCAGCATTTT
TRBV4-1	TRBJ2-2	TRBD1	NA	CASSHQTGEYRSGELFF	TGCGCCAGCAGCCACCAAACAGGGGAATATCGGTCCGGGGAGCTGTTTTTT
TRBV28	TRBJ1-5	TRBD1	NA	CASKAGGTNQPQHF	TGTGCCAGCAAGGCAGGGGGGACCAATCAGCCCCAGCATTTT
TRBV6-5	TRBJ1-2	TRBD1	NA	CASSYGRTGSNYGYTF	TGTGCCAGCAGTTACGGCCGGACAGGAAGTAACTATGGCTACACCTTC
TRBV15	TRBJ1-2	TRBD1	once	CATSATKQGGNYGYTF	TGTGCCACCAGCGCTACCAAACAGGGGGGTAACTATGGCTACACCTTC
TRBV5-8	TRBJ2-5	NA	NA	CASSLGTGQETQYF	TGTGCCAGCAGCTTGGGCACAGGTCAGGAGACCCAGTACTTC
TRBV6-5	TRBJ1-1	NA	NA	CASSSPREAEAFF	TGTGCCAGCAGTTCCCCCAGGGAAGCCGAAGCTTTCTTT
TRBV5-1	TRBJ2-2	TRBD1	NA	CASSFRQGLDLNTGELFF	TGCGCCAGCAGCTTTAGACAGGGCCTAGACCTGAACACCGGGGAGCTGTTTTTT
TRBV19	TRBJ1-5	TRBD1	NA	CASSSRQGYQPQHF	TGTGCCAGTAGCTCCCGACAGGGTTATCAGCCCCAGCATTTT
TRBV2	TRBJ1-1	NA	NA	CASSVYRTTEAFF	TGTGCCAGCAGTGTATACAGGACCACTGAAGCTTTCTTT